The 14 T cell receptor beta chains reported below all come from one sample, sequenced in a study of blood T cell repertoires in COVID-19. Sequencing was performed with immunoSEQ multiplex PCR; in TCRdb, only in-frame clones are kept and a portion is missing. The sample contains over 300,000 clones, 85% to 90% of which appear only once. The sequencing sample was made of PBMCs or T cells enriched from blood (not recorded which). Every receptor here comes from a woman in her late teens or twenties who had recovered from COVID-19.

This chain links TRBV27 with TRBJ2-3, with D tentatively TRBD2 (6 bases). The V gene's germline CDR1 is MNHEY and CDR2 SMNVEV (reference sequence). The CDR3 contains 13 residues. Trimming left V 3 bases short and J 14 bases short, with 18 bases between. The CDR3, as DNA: TGTGCCAGCAGTTTGTTGTCGGGGGAAACTACGTATTTT. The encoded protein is CASSLLSGETTYF.

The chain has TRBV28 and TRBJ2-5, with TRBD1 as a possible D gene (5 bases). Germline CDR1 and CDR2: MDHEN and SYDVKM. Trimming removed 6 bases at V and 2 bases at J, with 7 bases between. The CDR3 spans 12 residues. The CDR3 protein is CASRRTQETQYF. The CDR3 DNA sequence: TGTGCCAGCAGGAGGACACAAGAGACCCAGTACTTC.

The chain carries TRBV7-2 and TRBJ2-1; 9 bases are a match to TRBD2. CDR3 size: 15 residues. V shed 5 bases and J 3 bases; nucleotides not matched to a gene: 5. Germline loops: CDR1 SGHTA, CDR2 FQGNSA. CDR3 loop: CASSRSGSLYNEQFF. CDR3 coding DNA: TGTGCCAGCAGCCGTAGCGGGAGCCTCTACAATGAGCAGTTCTTC.

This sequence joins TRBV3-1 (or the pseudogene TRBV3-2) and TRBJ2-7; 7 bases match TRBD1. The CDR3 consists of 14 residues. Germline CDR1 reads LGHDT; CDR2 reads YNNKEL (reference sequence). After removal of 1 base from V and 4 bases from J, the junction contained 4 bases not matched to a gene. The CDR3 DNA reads TGTGCCAGCAGCCAAGGCACAGGGGTATACGAGCAGTACTTC. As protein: CASSQGTGVYEQYF.

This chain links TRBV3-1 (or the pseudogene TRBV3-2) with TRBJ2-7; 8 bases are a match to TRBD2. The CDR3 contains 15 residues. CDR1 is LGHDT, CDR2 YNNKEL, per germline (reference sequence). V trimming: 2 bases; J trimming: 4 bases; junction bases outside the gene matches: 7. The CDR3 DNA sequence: TGTGCCAGCAGCCAATTTCCTAGCGGGCAATACGAGCAGTACTTC. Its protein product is CASSQFPSGQYEQYF.

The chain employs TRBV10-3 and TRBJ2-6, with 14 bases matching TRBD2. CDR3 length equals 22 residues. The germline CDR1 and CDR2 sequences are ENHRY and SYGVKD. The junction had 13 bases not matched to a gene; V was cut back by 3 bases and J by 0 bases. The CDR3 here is CAISDPTGTSGRAGSGANVLTF. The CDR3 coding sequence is TGTGCCATCAGTGATCCTACCGGGACTAGCGGGAGAGCGGGCTCTGGGGCCAACGTCCTGACTTTC.

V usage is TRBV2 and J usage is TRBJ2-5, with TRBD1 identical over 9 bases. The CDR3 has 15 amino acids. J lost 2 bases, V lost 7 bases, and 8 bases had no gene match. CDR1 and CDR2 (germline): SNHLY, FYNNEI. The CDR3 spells CASKERTGAQETQYF. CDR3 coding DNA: TGTGCCAGCAAGGAGCGGACAGGGGCGCAAGAGACCCAGTACTTC. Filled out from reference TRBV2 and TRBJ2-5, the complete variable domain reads EPEVTQTPSHQVTQMGQEVILRCVPISNHLYFYWYRQILGQKVEFLVSFYNNEISEKSEIFDDQFSVERPDGSNFTLKIRSTKLEDSAMYFCASKERTGAQETQYFGPGTRLLVL.

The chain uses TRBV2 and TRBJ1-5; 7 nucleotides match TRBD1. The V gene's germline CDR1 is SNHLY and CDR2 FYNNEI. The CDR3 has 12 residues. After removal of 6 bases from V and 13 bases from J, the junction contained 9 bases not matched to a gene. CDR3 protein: CASSRAWDSQHF. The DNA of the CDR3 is TGTGCCAGCAGCCGCGCCTGGGACAGTCAGCATTTT.

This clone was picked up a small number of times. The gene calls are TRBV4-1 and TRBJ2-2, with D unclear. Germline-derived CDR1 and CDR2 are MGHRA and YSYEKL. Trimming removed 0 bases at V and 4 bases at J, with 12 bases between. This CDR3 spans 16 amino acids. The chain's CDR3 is CASSQDDGFTTGELFF. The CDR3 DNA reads TGCGCCAGCAGCCAAGATGACGGGTTCACCACCGGGGAGCTGTTTTTT.

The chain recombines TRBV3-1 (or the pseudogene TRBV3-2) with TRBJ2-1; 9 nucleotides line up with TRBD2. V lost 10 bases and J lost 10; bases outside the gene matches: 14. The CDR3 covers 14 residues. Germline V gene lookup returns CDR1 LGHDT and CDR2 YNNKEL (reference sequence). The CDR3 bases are TGTGCCACCGCGAGCGGGGGGCCGGTCGGGGAGCAGTTCTTC. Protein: CATASGGPVGEQFF.

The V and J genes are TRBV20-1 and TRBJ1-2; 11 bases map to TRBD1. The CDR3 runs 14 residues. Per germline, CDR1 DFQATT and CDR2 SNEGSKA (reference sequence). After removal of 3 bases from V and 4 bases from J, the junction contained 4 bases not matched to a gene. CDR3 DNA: TGCAGTGCTAGTGGGACAGGGGGTCTCTATGGCTACACCTTC. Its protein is CSASGTGGLYGYTF.

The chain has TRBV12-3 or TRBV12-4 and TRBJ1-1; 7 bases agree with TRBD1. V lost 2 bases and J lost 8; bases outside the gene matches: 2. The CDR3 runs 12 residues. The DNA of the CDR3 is TGTGCCAGCAGTTTAAGGGACAGAGAAGCTTTCTTT. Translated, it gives CASSLRDREAFF.

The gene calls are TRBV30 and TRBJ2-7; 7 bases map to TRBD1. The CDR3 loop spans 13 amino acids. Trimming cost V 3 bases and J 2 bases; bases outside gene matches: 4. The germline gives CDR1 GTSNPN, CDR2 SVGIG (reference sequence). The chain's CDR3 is CAWSGQATYEQYF. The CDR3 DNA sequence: TGTGCCTGGAGCGGACAGGCCACCTACGAGCAGTACTTC.

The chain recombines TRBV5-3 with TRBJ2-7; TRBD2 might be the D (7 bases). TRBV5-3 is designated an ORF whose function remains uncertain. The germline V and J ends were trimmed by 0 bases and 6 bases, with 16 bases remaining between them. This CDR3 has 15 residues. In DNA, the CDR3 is TGTGCCAGAAGCTTGGGGCCCGGGGGGCGCCGCGAGCAGTACTTC. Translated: CARSLGPGGRREQYF.